The source of this T cell receptor (beta chain) is a study of OX40 agonist ivuxolimab in advanced cancers. Study-wide background: There were three patients with partial responses, one having hepatocellular carcinoma and two cutaneous melanoma.

V lost 6 bases and J lost 6; bases outside the gene matches: 6. This CDR3 is built from 15 residues. Germline CDR1 and CDR2: SNHLY and FYNNEI. The method was immunoSEQ multiplex PCR; TCRdb's version includes in-frame clones alone and lacks a portion of them. The repertoire has 55,000 to 65,000 clones, 70% to 90% of them found once; the top ten carry approximately 0.32%. Sequenced here: CD4+ or CD8+ T cells sorted from blood, sampled in a trial of the OX40 agonist ivuxolimab. The chain couples TRBV2 to TRBJ1-4, with 11 bases that match TRBD1. This sequence was found in an adult with an advanced solid tumor such as melanoma, head and neck, liver or kidney cancer. CDR3 coding DNA: TGTGCCAGCAGATCGGACAGGGGGCGAGATGAAAAACTGTTTTTT. It translates to CASRSDRGRDEKLFF.